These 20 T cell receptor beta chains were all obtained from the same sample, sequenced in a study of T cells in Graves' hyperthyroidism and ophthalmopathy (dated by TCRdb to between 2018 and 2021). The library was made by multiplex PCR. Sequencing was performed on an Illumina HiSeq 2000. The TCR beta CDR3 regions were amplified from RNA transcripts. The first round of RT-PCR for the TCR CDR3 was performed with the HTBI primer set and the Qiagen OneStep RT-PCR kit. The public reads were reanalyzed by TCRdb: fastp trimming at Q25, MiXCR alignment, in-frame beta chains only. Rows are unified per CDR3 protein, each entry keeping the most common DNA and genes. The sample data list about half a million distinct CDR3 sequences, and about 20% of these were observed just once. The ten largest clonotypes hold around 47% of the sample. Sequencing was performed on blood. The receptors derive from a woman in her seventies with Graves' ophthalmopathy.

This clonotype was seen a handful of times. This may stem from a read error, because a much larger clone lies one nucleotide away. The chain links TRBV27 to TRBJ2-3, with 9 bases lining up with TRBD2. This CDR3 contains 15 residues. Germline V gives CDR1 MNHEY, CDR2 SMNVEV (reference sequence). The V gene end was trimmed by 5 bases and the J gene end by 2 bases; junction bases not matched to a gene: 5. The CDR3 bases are TGTGCCAGCAGTCCCACTAGCGGGCTCACAGATACGCAGTATTTT. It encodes CASSPTSGLTDTQYF.

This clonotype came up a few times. The CDR3 here is CAWKDRGSKAFF. DNA for the CDR3: TGTGCCTGGAAGGACAGGGGGTCGAAAGCTTTCTTT. V gene TRBV30 combines with J gene TRBJ1-1, with 10 bases matching TRBD1. Per the germline V gene, CDR1 is GTSNPN and CDR2 is SVGIG (reference sequence). V dropped 4 bases and J dropped 9; count of bases not matched to a gene: 5. CDR3 length equals 12 residues.

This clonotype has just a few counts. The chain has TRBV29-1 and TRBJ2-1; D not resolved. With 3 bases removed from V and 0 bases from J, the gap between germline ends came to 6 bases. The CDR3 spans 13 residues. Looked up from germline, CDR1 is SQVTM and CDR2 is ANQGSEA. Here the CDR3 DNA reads TGCAGCGTTGAGAACTACTCCTACAATGAGCAGTTCTTC. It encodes CSVENYSYNEQFF.

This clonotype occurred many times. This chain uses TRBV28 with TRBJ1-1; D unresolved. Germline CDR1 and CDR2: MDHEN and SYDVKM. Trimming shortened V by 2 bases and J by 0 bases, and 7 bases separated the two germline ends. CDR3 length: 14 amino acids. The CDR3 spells CASSLTVLNTEAFF. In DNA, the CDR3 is TGTGCCAGCAGTTTAACAGTTTTGAACACTGAAGCTTTCTTT.

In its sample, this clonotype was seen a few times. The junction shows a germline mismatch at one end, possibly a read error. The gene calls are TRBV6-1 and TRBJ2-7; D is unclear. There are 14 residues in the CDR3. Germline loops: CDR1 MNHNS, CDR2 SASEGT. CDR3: CASSPRTESYEQCF. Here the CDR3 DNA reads TGTGCCAGCAGTCCACGGACGGAGTCCTACGAGCAGTGCTTC.

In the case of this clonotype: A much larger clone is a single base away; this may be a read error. CDR3 coding DNA: TGTGCCAGCATTCCCCCGGGACGGGGAGGAGAGACCCAGTACTTC. Residues: CASIPPGRGGETQYF. This rearrangement joins TRBV28 to TRBJ2-5, with TRBD2 as a possible D gene (6 bases). CDR3 length: 15 residues. The V gene's germline CDR1 is MDHEN and CDR2 SYDVKM. With 7 bases removed from V and 4 bases from J, the gap between germline ends came to 19 bases.

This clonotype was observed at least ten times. DNA of the CDR3: TGCAGTGCAAGGGCCAGGGCCCTTTCAGCTGAAGCTTTCTTT. Translation gives CSARARALSAEAFF. The rearrangement joins TRBV20-1 to TRBJ1-1; D might be TRBD1 (5 bases). V was pared by 6 bases and J by 6 bases, with 20 bases between. Germline values: CDR1 DFQATT, CDR2 SNEGSKA (reference sequence). This CDR3 comprises 14 residues.

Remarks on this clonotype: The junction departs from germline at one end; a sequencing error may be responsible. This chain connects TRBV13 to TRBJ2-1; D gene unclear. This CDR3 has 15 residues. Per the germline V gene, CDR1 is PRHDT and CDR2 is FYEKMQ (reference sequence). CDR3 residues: CASSSSAPFYNERFF. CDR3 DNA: TGTGCCAGCAGCTCATCGGCACCATTCTACAATGAGCGGTTCTTC.

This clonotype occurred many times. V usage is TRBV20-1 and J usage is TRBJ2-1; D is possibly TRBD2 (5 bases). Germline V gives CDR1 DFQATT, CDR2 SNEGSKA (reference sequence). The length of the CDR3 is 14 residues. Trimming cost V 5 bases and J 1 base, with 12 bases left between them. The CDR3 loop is CSAEGGRSYNEQFF. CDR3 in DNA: TGCAGTGCTGAGGGTGGCAGGTCCTACAATGAGCAGTTCTTC.

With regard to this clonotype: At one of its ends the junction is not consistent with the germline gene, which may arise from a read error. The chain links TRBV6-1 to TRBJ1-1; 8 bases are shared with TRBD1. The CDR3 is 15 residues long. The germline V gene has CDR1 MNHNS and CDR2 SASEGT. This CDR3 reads CASSVRQGKNPEAFF. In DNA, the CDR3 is TGTGCCAGCAGTGTACGACAGGGGAAGAACCCTGAAGCTTTCTTT.

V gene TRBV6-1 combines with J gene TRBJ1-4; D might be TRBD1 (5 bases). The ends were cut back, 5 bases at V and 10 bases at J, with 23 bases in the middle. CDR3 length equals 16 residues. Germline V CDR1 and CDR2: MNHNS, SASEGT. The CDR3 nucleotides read TGTGCCAGCAGTTCTGGTGAGCGGGGCAGGGAAGGAAAACTGTTTTTT. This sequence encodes CASSSGERGREGKLFF.

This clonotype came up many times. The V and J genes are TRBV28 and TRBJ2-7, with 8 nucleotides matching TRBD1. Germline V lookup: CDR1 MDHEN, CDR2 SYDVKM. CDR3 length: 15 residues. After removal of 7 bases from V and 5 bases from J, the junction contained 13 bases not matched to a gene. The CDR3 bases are TGTGCCAGCACCTTGCCACAGGGGGTGGGGAACGAGCAGTACTTC. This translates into CASTLPQGVGNEQYF.

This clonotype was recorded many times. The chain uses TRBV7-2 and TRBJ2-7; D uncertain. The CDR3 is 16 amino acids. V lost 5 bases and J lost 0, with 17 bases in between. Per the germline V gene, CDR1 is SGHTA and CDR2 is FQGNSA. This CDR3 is CASSPGGSKSSYEQYF. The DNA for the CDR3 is TGTGCCAGCAGCCCCGGCGGCAGCAAGAGCTCCTACGAGCAGTACTTC.

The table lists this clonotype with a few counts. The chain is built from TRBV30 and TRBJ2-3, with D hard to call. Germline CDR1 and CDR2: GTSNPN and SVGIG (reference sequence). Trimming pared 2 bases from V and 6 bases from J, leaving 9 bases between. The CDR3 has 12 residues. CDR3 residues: CAWSLNSDTQYF. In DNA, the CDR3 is TGTGCCTGGAGTCTTAACTCGGATACGCAGTATTTT.

Here the CDR3 reads CASSQDVAASGSGEQFF. For the CDR3, the DNA is TGCGCCAGCAGCCAAGATGTTGCGGCTAGCGGGAGTGGGGAGCAGTTCTTC. This rearrangement joins TRBV4-1 to TRBJ2-1; the match to TRBD2 covers 10 bases. The J segment lost 10 bases and the V segment lost 0 bases, leaving 12 bases of the junction unmatched. Germline CDR1 is MGHRA and CDR2 is YSYEKL. CDR3 length: 17 residues.

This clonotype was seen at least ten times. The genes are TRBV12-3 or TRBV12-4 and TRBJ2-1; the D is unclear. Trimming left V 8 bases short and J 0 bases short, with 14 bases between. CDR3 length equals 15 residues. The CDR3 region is CASRSRSASYNEQFF. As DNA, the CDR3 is TGTGCCAGCCGGAGCAGGTCAGCCTCCTACAATGAGCAGTTCTTC.

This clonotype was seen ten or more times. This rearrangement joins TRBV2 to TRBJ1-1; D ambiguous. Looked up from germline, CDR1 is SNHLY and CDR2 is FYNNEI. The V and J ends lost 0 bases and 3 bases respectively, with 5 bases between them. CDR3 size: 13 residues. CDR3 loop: CASSEATDTEAFF. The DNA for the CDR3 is TGTGCCAGCAGTGAAGCCACGGACACTGAAGCTTTCTTT.

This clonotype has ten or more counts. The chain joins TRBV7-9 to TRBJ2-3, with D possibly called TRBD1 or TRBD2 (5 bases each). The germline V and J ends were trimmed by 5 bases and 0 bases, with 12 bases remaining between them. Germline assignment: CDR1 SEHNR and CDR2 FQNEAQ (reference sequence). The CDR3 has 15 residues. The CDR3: CASSPWGSSTDTQYF. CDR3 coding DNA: TGTGCCAGCAGCCCATGGGGGTCTAGCACAGATACGCAGTATTTT. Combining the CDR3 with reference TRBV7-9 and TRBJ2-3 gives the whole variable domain DTGVSQNPRHKITKRGQNVTFRCDPISEHNRLYWYRQTLGQGPEFLTYFQNEAQLEKSRLLSDRFSAERPKGSFSTLEIQRTEQGDSAMYLCASSPWGSSTDTQYFGPGTRLTVL.

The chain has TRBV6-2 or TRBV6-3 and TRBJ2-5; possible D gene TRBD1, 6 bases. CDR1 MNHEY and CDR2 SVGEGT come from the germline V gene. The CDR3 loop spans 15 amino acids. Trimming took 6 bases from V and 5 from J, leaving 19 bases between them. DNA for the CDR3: TGTGCCAGCAGCCCACTTACCTACAGGGACGAGACCCAGTACTTC. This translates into CASSPLTYRDETQYF.

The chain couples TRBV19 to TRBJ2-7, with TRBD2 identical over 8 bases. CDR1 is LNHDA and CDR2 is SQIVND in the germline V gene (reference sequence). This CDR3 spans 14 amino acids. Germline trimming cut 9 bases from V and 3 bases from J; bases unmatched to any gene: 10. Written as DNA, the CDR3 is TGTGCCAGCGGGACCAGCGGGAGATTCTACGAGCAGTACTTC. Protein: CASGTSGRFYEQYF.